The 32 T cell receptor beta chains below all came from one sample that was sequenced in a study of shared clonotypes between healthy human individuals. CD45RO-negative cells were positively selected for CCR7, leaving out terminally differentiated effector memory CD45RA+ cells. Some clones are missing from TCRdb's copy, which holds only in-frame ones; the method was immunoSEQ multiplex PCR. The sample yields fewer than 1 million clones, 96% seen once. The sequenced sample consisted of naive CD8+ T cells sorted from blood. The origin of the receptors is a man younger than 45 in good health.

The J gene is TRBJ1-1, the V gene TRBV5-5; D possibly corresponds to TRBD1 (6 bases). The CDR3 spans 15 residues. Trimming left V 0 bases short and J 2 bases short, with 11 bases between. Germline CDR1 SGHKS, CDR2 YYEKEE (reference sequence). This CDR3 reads CASSLEWGANTEAFF. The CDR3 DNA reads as TGTGCCAGCAGCTTGGAATGGGGGGCCAACACTGAAGCTTTCTTT.

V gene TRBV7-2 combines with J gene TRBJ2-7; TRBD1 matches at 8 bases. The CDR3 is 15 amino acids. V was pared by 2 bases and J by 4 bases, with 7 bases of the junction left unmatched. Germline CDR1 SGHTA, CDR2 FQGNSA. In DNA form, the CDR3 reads TGTGCCAGCAGCTTATACGACAGGGGCTTATACGAGCAGTACTTC. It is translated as CASSLYDRGLYEQYF.

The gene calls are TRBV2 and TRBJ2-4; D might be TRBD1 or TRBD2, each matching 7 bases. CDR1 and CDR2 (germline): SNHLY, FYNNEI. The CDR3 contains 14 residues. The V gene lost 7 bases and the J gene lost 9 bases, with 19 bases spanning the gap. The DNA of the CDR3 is TGTGCCAGCACCCCTGGGAGGGGGCTTGGCATTCAGTACTTC. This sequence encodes CASTPGRGLGIQYF.

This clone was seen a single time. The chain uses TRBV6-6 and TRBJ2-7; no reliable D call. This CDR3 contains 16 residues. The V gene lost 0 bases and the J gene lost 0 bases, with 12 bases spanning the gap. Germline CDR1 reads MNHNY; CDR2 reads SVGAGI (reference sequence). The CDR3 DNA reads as TGTGCCAGCAGTTACTCACAGATCCCCCTCTCCTACGAGCAGTACTTC. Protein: CASSYSQIPLSYEQYF.

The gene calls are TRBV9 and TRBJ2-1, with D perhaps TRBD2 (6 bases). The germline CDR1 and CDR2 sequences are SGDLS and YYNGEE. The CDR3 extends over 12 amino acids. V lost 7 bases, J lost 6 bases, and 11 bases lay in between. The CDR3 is CASGTPLNEQFF. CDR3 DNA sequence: TGTGCCAGCGGGACTCCCCTCAATGAGCAGTTCTTC. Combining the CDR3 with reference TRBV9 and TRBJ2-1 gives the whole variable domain DSGVTQTPKHLITATGQRVTLRCSPRSGDLSVYWYQQSLDQGLQFLIQYYNGEERAKGNILERFSAQQFPDLHSELNLSSLELGDSALYFCASGTPLNEQFFGPGTRLTVL.

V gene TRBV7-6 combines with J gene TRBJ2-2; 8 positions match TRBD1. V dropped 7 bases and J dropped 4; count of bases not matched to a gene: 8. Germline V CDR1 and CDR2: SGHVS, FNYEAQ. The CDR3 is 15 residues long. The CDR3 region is CASTSTGEGTGELFF. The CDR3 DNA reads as TGTGCCAGCACCTCGACAGGGGAAGGCACCGGGGAGCTGTTTTTT.

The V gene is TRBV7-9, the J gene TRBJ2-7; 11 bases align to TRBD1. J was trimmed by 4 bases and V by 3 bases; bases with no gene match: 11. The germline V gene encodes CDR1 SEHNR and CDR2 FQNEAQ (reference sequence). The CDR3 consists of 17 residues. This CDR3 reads CASSLDRPGTGGYEQYF. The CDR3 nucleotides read TGTGCCAGCAGCTTGGATCGACCCGGGACAGGGGGATACGAGCAGTACTTC.

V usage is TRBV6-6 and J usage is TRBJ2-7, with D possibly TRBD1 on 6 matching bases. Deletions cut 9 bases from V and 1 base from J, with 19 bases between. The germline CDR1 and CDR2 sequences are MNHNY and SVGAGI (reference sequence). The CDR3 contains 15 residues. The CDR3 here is CASFYRDTRSYEQYF. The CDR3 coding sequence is TGTGCCAGTTTCTACCGGGACACGAGGTCCTACGAGCAGTACTTC.

DNA for the CDR3: TGTGCCAGCAGTGAAAGGCGGTCAGGGGAGATGGATGAGCAGTTCTTC. It yields the protein CASSERRSGEMDEQFF. V gene TRBV6-1 combines with J gene TRBJ2-1; a possible D gene is TRBD1 (6 bases). Trimming pared 2 bases from V and 8 bases from J, leaving 19 bases between. The length of the CDR3 is 16 residues. CDR1 and CDR2 from the germline V gene are MNHNS and SASEGT.

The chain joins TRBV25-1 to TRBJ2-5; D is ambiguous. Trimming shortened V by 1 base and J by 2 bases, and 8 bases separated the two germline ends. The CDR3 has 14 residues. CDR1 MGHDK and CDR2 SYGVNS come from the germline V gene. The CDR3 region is CASSESIVQETQYF. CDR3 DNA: TGTGCCAGCAGTGAATCTATAGTACAAGAGACCCAGTACTTC.

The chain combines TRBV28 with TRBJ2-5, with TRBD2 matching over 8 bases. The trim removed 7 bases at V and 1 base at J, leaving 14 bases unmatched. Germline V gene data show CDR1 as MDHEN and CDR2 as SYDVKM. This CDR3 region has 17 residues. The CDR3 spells CASKVSKLADIQETQYF. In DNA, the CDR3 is TGTGCCAGCAAGGTATCCAAACTAGCGGATATCCAAGAGACCCAGTACTTC.

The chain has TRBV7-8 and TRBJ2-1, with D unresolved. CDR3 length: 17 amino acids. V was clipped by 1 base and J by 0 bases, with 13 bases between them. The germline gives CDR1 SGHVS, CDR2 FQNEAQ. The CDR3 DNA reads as TGTGCCAGCAGCTTAGACCCTGGCAGCCGCTCCTACAATGAGCAGTTCTTC. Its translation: CASSLDPGSRSYNEQFF.

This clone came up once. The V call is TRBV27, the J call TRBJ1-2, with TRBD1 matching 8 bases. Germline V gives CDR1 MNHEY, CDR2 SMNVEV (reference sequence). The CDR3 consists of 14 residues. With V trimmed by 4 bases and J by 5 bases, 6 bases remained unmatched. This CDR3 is CASSSRQGIYGYTF. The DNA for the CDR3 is TGTGCCAGCAGTTCTCGACAGGGGATTTATGGCTACACCTTC.

The CDR3 bases are TGCGCCAGCAGGGTGGGCACAGATACGCAGTATTTT. This sequence encodes CASRVGTDTQYF. The rearrangement joins TRBV5-1 to TRBJ2-3; no firm D call. This CDR3 is built from 12 residues. V lost 5 bases and J 1 base, leaving 5 bases between the germline ends. CDR1 and CDR2 from the germline V gene are SGHRS and YFSETQ.

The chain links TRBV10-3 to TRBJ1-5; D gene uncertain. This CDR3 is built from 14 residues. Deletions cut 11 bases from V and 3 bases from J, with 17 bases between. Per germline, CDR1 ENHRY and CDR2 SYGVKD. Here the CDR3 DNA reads TGTGCCTCCCAAATTGAGGGAATCAATCAGCCCCAGCATTTT. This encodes CASQIEGINQPQHF.

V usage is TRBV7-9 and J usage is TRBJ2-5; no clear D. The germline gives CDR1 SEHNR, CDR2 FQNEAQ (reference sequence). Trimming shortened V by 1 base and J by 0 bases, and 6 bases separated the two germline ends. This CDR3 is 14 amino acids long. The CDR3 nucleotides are TGTGCCAGCAGCTTAGTGCGCAACCAAGAGACCCAGTACTTC. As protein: CASSLVRNQETQYF.

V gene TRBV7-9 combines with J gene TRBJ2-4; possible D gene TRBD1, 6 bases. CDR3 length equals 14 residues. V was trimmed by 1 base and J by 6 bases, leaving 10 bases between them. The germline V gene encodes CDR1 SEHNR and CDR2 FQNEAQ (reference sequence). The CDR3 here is CASSLDGQINIQYF. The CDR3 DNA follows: TGTGCCAGCAGCTTAGATGGACAGATAAACATTCAGTACTTC.

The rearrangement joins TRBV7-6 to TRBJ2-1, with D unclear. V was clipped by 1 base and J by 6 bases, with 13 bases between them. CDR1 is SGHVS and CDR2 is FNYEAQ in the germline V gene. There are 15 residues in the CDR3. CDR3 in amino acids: CASSLGWSAGNEQFF. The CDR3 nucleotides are TGTGCCAGCAGCTTAGGCTGGAGTGCAGGCAATGAGCAGTTCTTC.

Written as DNA, the CDR3 is TGTGCCAGCGACGAGCGCCTAGCGGGATACAATGAGCAGTTCTTC. This gives the protein CASDERLAGYNEQFF. V is TRBV27 and J is TRBJ2-1; 9 bases are shared with TRBD2. CDR3 length: 15 amino acids. CDR1 and CDR2 from the germline V gene are MNHEY and SMNVEV (reference sequence). V was pared by 8 bases and J by 4 bases, with 9 bases of the junction left unmatched.

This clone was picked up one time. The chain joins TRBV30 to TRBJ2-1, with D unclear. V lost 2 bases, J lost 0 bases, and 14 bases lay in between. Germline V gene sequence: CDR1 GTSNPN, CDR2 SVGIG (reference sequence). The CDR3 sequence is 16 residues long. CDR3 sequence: CAWSPIEQPSYNEQFF. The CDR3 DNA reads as TGTGCCTGGAGTCCCATTGAGCAACCCTCCTACAATGAGCAGTTCTTC.

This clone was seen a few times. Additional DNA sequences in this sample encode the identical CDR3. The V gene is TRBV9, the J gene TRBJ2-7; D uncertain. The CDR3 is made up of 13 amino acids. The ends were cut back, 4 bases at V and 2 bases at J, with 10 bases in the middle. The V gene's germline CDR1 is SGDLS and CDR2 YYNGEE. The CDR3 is CASSPPDTYEQYF. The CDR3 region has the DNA TGTGCCAGCAGCCCCCCGGATACCTACGAGCAGTACTTC.

The CDR3 region is CASMASFYEQYF. DNA for the CDR3: TGTGCCAGCATGGCTAGCTTCTACGAGCAGTACTTC. The rearrangement uses TRBV6-1 and TRBJ2-7; a weak D match, TRBD2 (5 bases). Trimming took off 7 bases at V and 3 bases at J, with 10 bases between the two ends. The CDR3 is 12 residues long. Germline lookup yields CDR1 MNHNS and CDR2 SASEGT.

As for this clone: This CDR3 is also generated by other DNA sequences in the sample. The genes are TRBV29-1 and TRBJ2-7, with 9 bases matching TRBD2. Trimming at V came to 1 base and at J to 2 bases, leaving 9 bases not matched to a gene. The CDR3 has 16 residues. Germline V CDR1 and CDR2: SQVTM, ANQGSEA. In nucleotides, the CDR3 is TGCAGCGTTGAAGGTCAGCCGGGACTAGCCGCCTACGAGCAGTACTTC. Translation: CSVEGQPGLAAYEQYF.

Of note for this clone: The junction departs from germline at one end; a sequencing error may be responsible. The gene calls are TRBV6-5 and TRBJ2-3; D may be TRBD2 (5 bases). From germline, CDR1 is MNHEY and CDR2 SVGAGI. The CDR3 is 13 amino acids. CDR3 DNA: TGTGCGAGCAGGAGGAAAATCTCGGATACGCAGTATTTT. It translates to CASRRKISDTQYF.

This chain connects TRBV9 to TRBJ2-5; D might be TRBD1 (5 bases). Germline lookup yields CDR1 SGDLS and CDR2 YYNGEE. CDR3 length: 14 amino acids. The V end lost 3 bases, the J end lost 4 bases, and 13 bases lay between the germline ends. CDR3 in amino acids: CASSERDRLETQYF. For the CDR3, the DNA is TGTGCCAGCAGCGAGAGAGACAGACTAGAGACCCAGTACTTC.

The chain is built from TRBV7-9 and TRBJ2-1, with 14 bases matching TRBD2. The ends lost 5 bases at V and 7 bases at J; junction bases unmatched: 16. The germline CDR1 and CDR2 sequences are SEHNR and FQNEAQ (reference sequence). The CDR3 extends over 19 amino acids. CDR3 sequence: CASSPRPLGTSGRLNEQFF. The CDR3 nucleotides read TGTGCCAGCAGCCCACGCCCCTTAGGGACTAGCGGGAGATTAAATGAGCAGTTCTTC.

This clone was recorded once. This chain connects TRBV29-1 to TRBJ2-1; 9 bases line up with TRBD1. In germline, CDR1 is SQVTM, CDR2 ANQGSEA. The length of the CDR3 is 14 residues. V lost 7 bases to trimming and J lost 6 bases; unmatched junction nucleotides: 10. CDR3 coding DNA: TGCAGCGGCGCCGGGACAGGGAAGGGCAATGAGCAGTTCTTC. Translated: CSGAGTGKGNEQFF.

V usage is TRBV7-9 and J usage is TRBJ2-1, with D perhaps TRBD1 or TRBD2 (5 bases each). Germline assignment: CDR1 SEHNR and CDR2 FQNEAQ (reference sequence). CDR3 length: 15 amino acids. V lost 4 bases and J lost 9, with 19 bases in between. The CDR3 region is CASSSLGPVLSEQFF. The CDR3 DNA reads TGTGCCAGCAGCTCTCTGGGACCAGTTTTGAGTGAGCAGTTCTTC. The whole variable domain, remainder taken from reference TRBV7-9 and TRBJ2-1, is DTGVSQNPRHKITKRGQNVTFRCDPISEHNRLYWYRQTLGQGPEFLTYFQNEAQLEKSRLLSDRFSAERPKGSFSTLEIQRTEQGDSAMYLCASSSLGPVLSEQFFGPGTRLTVL.

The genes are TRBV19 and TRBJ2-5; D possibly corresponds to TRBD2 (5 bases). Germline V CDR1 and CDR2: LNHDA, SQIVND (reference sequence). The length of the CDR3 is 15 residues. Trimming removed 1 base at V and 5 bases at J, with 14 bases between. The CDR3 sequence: CASSIVSGIRETQYF. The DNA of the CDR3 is TGTGCCAGTAGTATAGTTTCCGGGATCAGGGAGACCCAGTACTTC.

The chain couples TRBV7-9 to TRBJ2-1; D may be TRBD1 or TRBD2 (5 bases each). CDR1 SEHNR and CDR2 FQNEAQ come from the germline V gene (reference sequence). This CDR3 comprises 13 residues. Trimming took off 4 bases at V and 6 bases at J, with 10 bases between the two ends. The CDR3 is CASSYPGPNEQFF. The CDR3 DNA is TGTGCCAGCAGCTACCCGGGGCCCAATGAGCAGTTCTTC.

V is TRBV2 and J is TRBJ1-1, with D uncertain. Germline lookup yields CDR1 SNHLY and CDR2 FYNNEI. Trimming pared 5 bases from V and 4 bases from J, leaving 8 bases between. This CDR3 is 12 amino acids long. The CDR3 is CASSWGSTEAFF. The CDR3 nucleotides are TGTGCCAGCAGTTGGGGTTCCACTGAAGCTTTCTTT.

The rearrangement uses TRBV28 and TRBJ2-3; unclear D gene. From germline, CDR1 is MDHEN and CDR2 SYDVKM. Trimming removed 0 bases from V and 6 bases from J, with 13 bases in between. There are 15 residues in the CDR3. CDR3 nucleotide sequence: TGTGCCAGCAGTTTATGGGGCCCCGCCACCGATACGCAGTATTTT. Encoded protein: CASSLWGPATDTQYF.